The 31 T cell receptor beta chains reported below all come from one sample, sequenced in a study of T cells after yellow fever vaccination. TCRdb reprocessed the 5' RACE reads via MiXCR and lists one record per CDR3 protein. The sample has hundreds of thousands of distinct CDR3 sequences, approximately 15% seen once. Material: PBMCs, obtained on the day of the yellow fever booster vaccination. The source is a young man who received the YFV17D yellow fever vaccine.

V gene TRBV12-3 or TRBV12-4 combines with J gene TRBJ2-1; TRBD2 matches 9 bases. This CDR3 is 16 amino acids long. Trimming took 5 bases from V and 2 from J; bases not matched to a gene: 7. The chain's CDR3 is CASSLTSGGPYNEQFF. DNA for the CDR3: TGTGCCAGCAGTCTGACTAGCGGAGGCCCCTACAATGAGCAGTTCTTC.

J is TRBJ2-1 and V is TRBV6-2 or TRBV6-3; 9 bases fit TRBD2. Germline assignment: CDR1 MNHEY and CDR2 SVGEGT. The CDR3 runs 15 residues. V dropped 2 bases and J dropped 6; count of bases not matched to a gene: 5. In DNA form, the CDR3 reads TGTGCCAGCAGTTACGCGGGAGGGTACCGCAATGAGCAGTTCTTC. Residues: CASSYAGGYRNEQFF.

The chain carries TRBV5-1 and TRBJ2-5; maybe TRBD1 (6 bases). Germline assignment: CDR1 SGHRS and CDR2 YFSETQ. With 2 bases removed from V and 5 bases from J, the gap between germline ends came to 13 bases. The length of the CDR3 is 14 residues. CDR3 nucleotide sequence: TGCGCCAGCAGCTTTACCAGGGGAGATGAGACCCAGTACTTC. Amino acid sequence: CASSFTRGDETQYF.

The V gene is TRBV19, the J gene TRBJ1-5; no clear D. V was cut by 6 bases and J by 5 bases, with 20 bases left in between. Germline CDR1 reads LNHDA; CDR2 reads SQIVND (reference sequence). The CDR3 loop spans 16 amino acids. The CDR3 DNA sequence: TGTGCCAGTAGCCGTAACCATGACGGAGCATATCAGCCCCAGCATTTT. Its translation: CASSRNHDGAYQPQHF.

This rearrangement joins TRBV20-1 to TRBJ2-1, with 7 bases aligning to TRBD2. In germline, CDR1 is DFQATT, CDR2 SNEGSKA (reference sequence). V lost 2 bases to trimming and J lost 6 bases; unmatched junction nucleotides: 7. There are 14 residues in the CDR3. The CDR3 bases are TGCAGTGCTAGATCCCCCGGGAGGTCCAATGAGCAGTTCTTC. Protein sequence: CSARSPGRSNEQFF.

This chain joins TRBV25-1 and TRBJ2-7, with D tentatively TRBD2 (6 bases). Trimming left V 6 bases short and J 5 bases short, with 8 bases between. CDR1 and CDR2 (germline): MGHDK, SYGVNS. CDR3 length equals 11 residues. The CDR3 region has the DNA TGTGCCAGCAGGGAGGGTAACGAGCAGTACTTC. Its translation: CASREGNEQYF.

This clonotype showed up just a few times. This chain connects TRBV11-2 to TRBJ1-2; D remains ambiguous. CDR3 length: 13 residues. V shed 2 bases and J shed 7 bases, with 11 bases lying between them. The V gene's germline CDR1 is SGHAT and CDR2 FQNNGV. CDR3 sequence: CASSLSGDSGYTF. For the CDR3, the DNA is TGTGCCAGCAGCTTAAGCGGGGATAGTGGCTACACCTTC.

This clonotype was picked up a small number of times. V and J are TRBV5-6 and TRBJ2-7; 9 nucleotides line up with TRBD1. CDR3 length: 16 amino acids. CDR1 is SGHDT and CDR2 is YYEEEE in the germline V gene. V lost 3 bases, J lost 5 bases, and 12 bases stayed unmatched. DNA of the CDR3: TGTGCCAGCAGCTCCCCCGGGACAGGGTTCAACCACGAGCAGTACTTC. It codes for CASSSPGTGFNHEQYF.

This clonotype was seen many times. The chain joins TRBV7-2 to TRBJ2-1; D possibly corresponds to TRBD1 (5 bases). The V end was cut by 8 bases, the J end by 4 bases, with 12 bases between. This CDR3 contains 13 residues. In germline, CDR1 is SGHTA, CDR2 FQGNSA. In nucleotides, the CDR3 is TGTGCCAGCGGACCTAAGGGGTACAATGAGCAGTTCTTC. Translation gives CASGPKGYNEQFF.

This clonotype was seen a handful of times. J is TRBJ2-2 and V is TRBV27; D call uncertain. The CDR3 covers 13 residues. The germline V gene has CDR1 MNHEY and CDR2 SMNVEV (reference sequence). Trimming cost V 1 base and J 6 bases, with 6 bases left between them. CDR3 amino acids: CASSLFAAGELFF. In nucleotides, the CDR3 is TGTGCCAGCAGTTTATTCGCAGCCGGGGAGCTGTTTTTT.

This clonotype was detected only a few times. The chain joins TRBV10-3 to TRBJ2-1; D is perhaps TRBD1 (6 bases). Trimming took off 10 bases at V and 5 bases at J, with 18 bases between the two ends. The germline V gene has CDR1 ENHRY and CDR2 SYGVKD. This CDR3 comprises 14 residues. As DNA, the CDR3 is TGTGCCACCTCCGGGACAAGGAACAACAATGAGCAGTTCTTC. Translated, it gives CATSGTRNNNEQFF.

This clonotype occurred a few times. The gene calls are TRBV5-4 and TRBJ2-2; 7 nucleotides agree with TRBD1. V was clipped by 6 bases and J by 1 base; unmatched bases: 3. The CDR3 is 14 amino acids. CDR1 and CDR2 (germline): SGHNT, YYREEE (reference sequence). The DNA of the CDR3 is TGTGCCAGCACCAACAGGGGGAACACCGGGGAGCTGTTTTTT. This gives the protein CASTNRGNTGELFF.

This clonotype was counted a few times. This sequence joins TRBV7-8 and TRBJ1-6; 9 bases fit TRBD1. The CDR3 contains 16 residues. The junction had 7 bases not matched to a gene; V was cut back by 1 base and J by 9 bases. CDR1 and CDR2 from the germline V gene are SGHVS and FQNEAQ. The CDR3, as DNA: TGTGCCAGCAGCTTAGATTGGACAGGGGTCGGTTCACCCCTCCACTTT. This encodes CASSLDWTGVGSPLHF. The full variable domain, completed using reference TRBV7-8 and TRBJ1-6, is GAGVSQSPRYKVAKRGQDVALRCDPISGHVSLFWYQQALGQGPEFLTYFQNEAQLDKSGLPSDRFFAERPEGSVSTLKIQRTQQEDSAVYLCASSLDWTGVGSPLHFGNGTRLTVT.

The table lists this clonotype with many counts. The chain combines TRBV11-2 with TRBJ2-1; D gene uncertain. Trimming took off 4 bases at V and 7 bases at J, with 14 bases between the two ends. Germline assignment: CDR1 SGHAT and CDR2 FQNNGV. This CDR3 has 14 residues. The CDR3: CASSSSGGVNEQFF. Written as DNA, the CDR3 is TGTGCCAGCAGCTCCTCCGGTGGAGTAAATGAGCAGTTCTTC.

In its sample, this clonotype was seen a few times. The CDR3 coding sequence is TGTGCCAGCAGTCCCGGGACAGGGGGTCCTAGCCAGTACTTC. It codes for CASSPGTGGPSQYF. The V gene is TRBV27, the J gene TRBJ2-7; 11 bases fit TRBD1. The trim removed 5 bases at V and 10 bases at J, leaving 10 bases unmatched. Looked up from germline, CDR1 is MNHEY and CDR2 is SMNVEV (reference sequence). The CDR3 runs 14 residues.

This clonotype showed up just a few times. The chain joins TRBV1 to TRBJ2-1; no check of the table's D call, TRBD2, against the DNA was made. TRBV1 is classified as a pseudogene. The CDR3 consists of 16 residues. The CDR3 sequence is CTSSSAGTVWYNEQFF. CDR3 bases: TGCACCAGCAGTTCTGCGGGAACGGTATGGTACAATGAGCAGTTCTTC.

CDR3 DNA: TGTGCCAGCAGTTTAAGGAGCCGGCTAGCGGGATACGAGCAGTACTTC. The encoded protein is CASSLRSRLAGYEQYF. The chain carries TRBV27 and TRBJ2-7; TRBD2 aligns across 9 bases. This CDR3 comprises 16 residues. The ends lost 2 bases at V and 4 bases at J; junction bases unmatched: 9. Germline-derived CDR1 and CDR2 are MNHEY and SMNVEV (reference sequence).

This clonotype was seen a few times. V and J are TRBV5-6 and TRBJ1-1; 11 bases match TRBD1. The CDR3 is 16 residues long. Germline V gene data show CDR1 as SGHDT and CDR2 as YYEEEE. Trimming removed 5 bases from V and 0 bases from J; junction bases left unmatched: 6. The CDR3 DNA is TGTGCCAGCAGGCGGGACAGGGGGGTCGTGAACACTGAAGCTTTCTTT. As protein: CASRRDRGVVNTEAFF.

The rearrangement links TRBV11-2 to TRBJ2-1; 9 positions match TRBD2. Germline V gene sequence: CDR1 SGHAT, CDR2 FQNNGV. V lost 5 bases and J lost 2; bases outside the gene matches: 16. The CDR3 is made up of 19 amino acids. The CDR3 loop reads CASSGSGTSPSPTYNEQFF. CDR3 nucleotide sequence: TGTGCCAGCAGCGGATCCGGGACTAGCCCCTCCCCCACCTACAATGAGCAGTTCTTC.

J is TRBJ1-5 and V is TRBV15; D unclear. Per the germline V gene, CDR1 is LNHNV and CDR2 is YYDKDF (reference sequence). The CDR3 has 12 amino acids. The V and J ends lost 3 bases and 6 bases respectively, with 6 bases between them. The CDR3 reads CATSSNGQPQHF. Here the CDR3 DNA reads TGTGCCACCAGCAGCAACGGTCAGCCCCAGCATTTT.

The table lists this clonotype with a few counts. The genes are TRBV6-1 and TRBJ1-5; 11 bases line up with TRBD1. From germline, CDR1 is MNHNS and CDR2 SASEGT. V shed 6 bases, J shed 7 bases, and the junction held 5 bases outside the gene matches. The CDR3 runs 14 residues. CDR3 residues: CASSFRDRGQPQHF. As DNA, the CDR3 is TGTGCCAGCAGCTTCCGGGACAGGGGGCAGCCCCAGCATTTT.

The chain is built from TRBV20-1 and TRBJ2-1; TRBD2 matches at 8 bases. The junction had 11 bases not matched to a gene; V was cut back by 1 base and J by 6 bases. The V gene's germline CDR1 is DFQATT and CDR2 SNEGSKA (reference sequence). CDR3 size: 16 residues. The CDR3 protein is CSARVIGTRGGNEQFF. The CDR3, as DNA: TGCAGTGCTAGAGTCATCGGGACTAGAGGTGGCAATGAGCAGTTCTTC.

The genes are TRBV27 and TRBJ1-2; D uncertain. Germline-derived CDR1 and CDR2 are MNHEY and SMNVEV (reference sequence). CDR3 length: 13 amino acids. Trimming took off 5 bases at V and 4 bases at J, with 11 bases between the two ends. The CDR3 region is CASSLDGGYGYTF. In nucleotides, the CDR3 is TGTGCCAGCAGTCTGGACGGTGGCTATGGCTACACCTTC.

The chain combines TRBV30 with TRBJ2-7; TRBD1 aligns across 9 bases. The CDR3 sequence is 14 residues long. Unmatched junction bases numbered 7, after V lost 3 bases and J lost 4 bases. The V gene's germline CDR1 is GTSNPN and CDR2 SVGIG (reference sequence). The CDR3, as DNA: TGTGCCTGGAGCCAGCCGGGACAGGGTTACGAGCAGTACTTC. Translation: CAWSQPGQGYEQYF.

V is TRBV12-3 or TRBV12-4 and J is TRBJ2-1; no clear D. This CDR3 is 11 amino acids long. Between the trimmed V and J ends, which lost 5 bases and 10 bases, there was a span of 9 bases. The CDR3 spells CASSREKEQFF. The CDR3 DNA sequence: TGTGCCAGCAGTCGTGAAAAGGAGCAGTTCTTC.

This clonotype has only one observation. The chain recombines TRBV4-3 with TRBJ2-3; D call uncertain. The CDR3 sequence is 16 residues long. Germline-derived CDR1 and CDR2 are LGHNA and YSLEER. Trimming removed 1 base at V and 0 bases at J, with 11 bases between. DNA for the CDR3: TGCGCCAGCAGCCAAGGAACGGCCGAAAGCACAGATACGCAGTATTTT. It encodes CASSQGTAESTDTQYF.

The V call is TRBV5-1, the J call TRBJ2-1; D tentatively fits TRBD1 or TRBD2 (5 bases each). The CDR3 is 15 amino acids. The germline CDR1 and CDR2 sequences are SGHRS and YFSETQ. V dropped 3 bases and J dropped 7 bases, with 17 bases sitting between them. This chain's CDR3 is CASSWGRTEGNEQFF. For the CDR3, the DNA is TGCGCCAGCAGCTGGGGACGGACCGAGGGGAATGAGCAGTTCTTC.

The chain has TRBV6-1 and TRBJ2-1, with D perhaps matching TRBD1 or TRBD2 (5 bases each). This CDR3 has 15 residues. CDR1 is MNHNS, CDR2 SASEGT, per germline. Trimming removed 8 bases at V and 5 bases at J, with 19 bases between. The CDR3 protein is CASPGRGRKDNEQFF. DNA for the CDR3: TGTGCCAGCCCCGGTCGGGGCCGGAAAGACAATGAGCAGTTCTTC.

This chain uses TRBV19 with TRBJ2-1, with a tentative D call TRBD2 (6 bases). Germline V gives CDR1 LNHDA, CDR2 SQIVND (reference sequence). V lost 3 bases to trimming and J lost 5 bases, with 11 bases between them. This CDR3 contains 14 residues. The CDR3 is CASSITGGDNEQFF. The CDR3 region has the DNA TGTGCCAGTAGTATTACCGGAGGGGACAATGAGCAGTTCTTC.

The CDR3 sequence is CASSDYRGETQYF. In nucleotides, the CDR3 is TGTGCCAGCAGTGACTATCGAGGAGAGACCCAGTACTTC. The chain couples TRBV6-6 to TRBJ2-5; possible D gene TRBD2, 5 bases. Germline V gene data show CDR1 as MNHNY and CDR2 as SVGAGI (reference sequence). The length of the CDR3 is 13 residues. Deletions cut 5 bases from V and 4 bases from J, with 11 bases between.

This clonotype showed up just a few times. CDR3: CASRTVTSNTGELFF. CDR3 nucleotides: TGTGCCAGCAGGACTGTAACATCGAACACCGGGGAGCTGTTTTTT. The chain uses TRBV5-4 and TRBJ2-2; D not certain. Germline V CDR1 and CDR2: SGHNT, YYREEE (reference sequence). The CDR3 has 15 amino acids. V lost 5 bases and J lost 0, with 11 bases in between.